This T cell receptor (beta chain) was found in a study of blood T cell repertoires in COVID-19. Study context: From the United States, Italy and Spain came samples of acute and convalescent COVID-19. In each case, the material was cDNA or gDNA derived from T cells, B-cell-depleted T cells, or PBMCs.

In the study's own analysis: For nucleated cells, counts were estimated from reference gene primer amplification. TCRdb's copy holds only in-frame clones and misses some; the assay was immunoSEQ multiplex PCR. V, J and clone size were drawn from that table, and D and trimming were deduced from the DNA. The sample shows 110,000 to 150,000 clones, 70% to 80% of them seen only once. Comments on this clone: One junction end does not reproduce the germline sequence, and a read error may be involved.

Germline V CDR1 and CDR2: SSHAT, FNYEAQ (reference sequence). The CDR3 totals 15 residues. Seattle-derived patients entered the study during active infection and were followed longitudinally. V is TRBV7-7 and J is TRBJ2-3; 8 nucleotides align to TRBD1. Sequencing was done on a sample of peripheral blood. The TCR was taken from a woman in her 70s with COVID-19, enrolled during active disease. DNA of the CDR3: TGTGCTAGCAGCCTGGGGACAGGCCGCACAGATACGCAGTATTTT. This sequence encodes CASSLGTGRTDTQYF.